The rows below give T cell receptor beta chains drawn from one sample of a study of neurological immune-mediated disorders. TCRdb re-called the 5' RACE reads with MiXCR, one entry per CDR3 protein. The table shows 55,000 to 60,000 distinct CDR3 sequences, with roughly 3.2% occurring only once. The sequenced material came from PBMCs. These receptors all stem from a woman younger than 45 with multiple sclerosis. CDR3s include the opening cysteine and the closing phenylalanine or tryptophan. A D gene is named only where the DNA matches it firmly. Clone sizes are shown as once, few or many counts, or a class when the clone is expanded.

>TRBJ2-1|many|TRBV12-3/TRBV12-4|16|TRBD2
TGTGCCAGCAGCCCCACACTCAGGCGGGGGGGCGGTGAGCAGTTCTTC
CASSPTLRRGGGEQFF
>TRBJ2-5|many|TRBV5-5|14|TRBD1
TGTGCCAGCAGCTTGTTATACAGGGGAGAGACCCAGTACTTC
CASSLLYRGETQYF
>TRBJ1-6|once|TRBV7-8|11|TRBD1
TGTGCCAGTGGGACAGATTCACCCCTACAATTT
CASGTDSPLQF
>TRBJ2-7|many|TRBV4-1|14|.
TGCGCCAGCAAACGAGACAGCAGCTCCTACGAGCAGTACTTC
CASKRDSSSYEQYF
>TRBJ2-1|many|TRBV7-3|15|TRBD2
TGTGCCAGCAGCAAACAAATAGCGGGAGGCAATGAGCAGTTCTTC
CASSKQIAGGNEQFF
>TRBJ1-1|many|TRBV2|12|.
TGTGCCAGCAGCCCGGCCCTGGGTGAAGCTTTCTTT
CASSPALGEAFF
>TRBJ2-5|many|TRBV27|16|TRBD2
TGTGCCAGCAGTTTACTGGGCGGGGGATATCAAGAGACCCAGTACTTC
CASSLLGGGYQETQYF
>TRBJ1-5|many|TRBV19|14|.
TGTGCCAGTAGTATAAATGAGGGGATGCGGCCCCAGCATTTT
CASSINEGMRPQHF
>TRBJ2-3|many|TRBV15|18|TRBD1
TGTGCCACCAGCAGAGCTCCCCCAACCGGGACAGGGGGCGATACGCAGTATTTT
CATSRAPPTGTGGDTQYF
>TRBJ2-1|many|TRBV5-4|15|TRBD2
TGTGCCAGCAGTCGGACTAGCGGGAGTAGGGATGAGCAGTTCTTC
CASSRTSGSRDEQFF
>TRBJ2-5|many|TRBV19|14|TRBD1
TGTGCCAGTAGTAGGACAGGGCTCACAGAGACCCAGTACTTC
CASSRTGLTETQYF
>TRBJ2-2|few|TRBV7-8|14|.
TGTGCCAGCAGCCGAGGAAGGAACACCGGGGAGCTGTTTTTT
CASSRGRNTGELFF
>TRBJ2-2|many|TRBV5-1|15|.
TGCGCCAGCAGCGAGCAGGGAACGAACACCGGGGAGCTGTTTTTT
CASSEQGTNTGELFF